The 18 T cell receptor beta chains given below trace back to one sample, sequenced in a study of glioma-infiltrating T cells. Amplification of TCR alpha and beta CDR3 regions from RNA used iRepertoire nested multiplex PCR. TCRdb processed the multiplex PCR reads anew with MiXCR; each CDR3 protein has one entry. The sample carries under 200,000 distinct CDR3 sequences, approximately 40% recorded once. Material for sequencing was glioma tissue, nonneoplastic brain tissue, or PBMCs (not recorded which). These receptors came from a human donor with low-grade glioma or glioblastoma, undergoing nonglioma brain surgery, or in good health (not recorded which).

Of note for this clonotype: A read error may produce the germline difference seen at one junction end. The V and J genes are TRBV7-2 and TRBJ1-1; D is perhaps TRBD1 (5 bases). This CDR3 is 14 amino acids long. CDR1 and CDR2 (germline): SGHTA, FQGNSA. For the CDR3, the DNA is TGTGCCGGCAGGCGAGGGGACCCGAACACTGAAGCTTTCTTT. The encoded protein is CAGRRGDPNTEAFF.

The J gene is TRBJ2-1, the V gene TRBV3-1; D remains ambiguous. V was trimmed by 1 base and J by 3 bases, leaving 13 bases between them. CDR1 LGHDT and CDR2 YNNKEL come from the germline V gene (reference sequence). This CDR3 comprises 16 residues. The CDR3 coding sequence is TGTGCCAGCAGCCAAGCGGGCAGTGTGAGCTACAATGAGCAGTTCTTC. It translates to CASSQAGSVSYNEQFF.

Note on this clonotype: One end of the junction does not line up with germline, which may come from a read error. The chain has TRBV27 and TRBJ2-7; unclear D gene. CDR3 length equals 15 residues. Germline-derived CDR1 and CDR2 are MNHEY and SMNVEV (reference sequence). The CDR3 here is CASILPTISPHEQYF. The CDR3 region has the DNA TGTGCCAGCATTTTACCTACGATCTCCCCCCACGAGCAGTACTTC.

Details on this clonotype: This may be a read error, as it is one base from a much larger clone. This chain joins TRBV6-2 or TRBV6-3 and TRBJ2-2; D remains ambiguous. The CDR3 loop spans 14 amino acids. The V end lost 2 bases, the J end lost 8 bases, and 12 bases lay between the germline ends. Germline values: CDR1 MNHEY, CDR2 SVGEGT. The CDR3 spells CASSYLPESGELFF. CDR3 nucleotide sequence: TGTGCCAGCAGTTACCTTCCGGAGTCGGGGGAGCTGTTTTTT.

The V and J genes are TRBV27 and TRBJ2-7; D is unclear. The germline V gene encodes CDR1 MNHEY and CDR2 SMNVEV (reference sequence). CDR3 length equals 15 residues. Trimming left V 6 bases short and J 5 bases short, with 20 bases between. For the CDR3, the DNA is TGTGCCAGCAGCCCCGGATTACCTAACACCCACGAGCAGTACTTC. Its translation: CASSPGLPNTHEQYF.

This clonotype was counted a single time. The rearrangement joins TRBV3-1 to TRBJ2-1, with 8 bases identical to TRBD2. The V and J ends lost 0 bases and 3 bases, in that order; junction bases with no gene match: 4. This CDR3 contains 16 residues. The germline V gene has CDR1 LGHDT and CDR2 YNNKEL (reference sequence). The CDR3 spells CASSQEIAGCYNEQFF. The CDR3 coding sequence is TGTGCCAGCAGCCAAGAGATAGCGGGGTGCTACAATGAGCAGTTCTTC.

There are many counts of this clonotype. CDR3 residues: CASSSPGLSNYGYTF. The CDR3 DNA is TGTGCCAGCAGTTCGCCCGGGTTATCTAACTATGGCTACACCTTC. The chain has TRBV28 and TRBJ1-2; no clear D gene. In germline, CDR1 is MDHEN, CDR2 SYDVKM. Trimming pared 4 bases from V and 0 bases from J, leaving 12 bases between. CDR3 length: 15 amino acids.

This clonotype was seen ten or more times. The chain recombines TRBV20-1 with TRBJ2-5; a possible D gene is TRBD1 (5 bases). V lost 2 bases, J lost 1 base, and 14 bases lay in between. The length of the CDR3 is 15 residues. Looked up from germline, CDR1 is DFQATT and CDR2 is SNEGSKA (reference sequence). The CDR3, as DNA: TGCAGTGCTAGACCATTGCAGGGCTTCCAAGAGACCCAGTACTTC. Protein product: CSARPLQGFQETQYF.

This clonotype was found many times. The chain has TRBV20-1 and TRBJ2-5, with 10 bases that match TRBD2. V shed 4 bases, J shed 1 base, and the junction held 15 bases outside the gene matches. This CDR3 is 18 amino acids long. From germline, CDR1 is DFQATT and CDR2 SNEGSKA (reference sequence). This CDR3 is CSAISGQLAGATQETQYF. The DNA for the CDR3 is TGCAGTGCTATCTCTGGACAGCTAGCGGGAGCCACCCAAGAGACCCAGTACTTC.

The chain's CDR3 is CASSQRSSNTQYF. DNA of the CDR3: TGTGCCAGCAGCCAACGTTCGAGTAATACGCAGTATTTT. J is TRBJ2-3 and V is TRBV3-1, with no clear D. This CDR3 has 13 residues. The V end lost 2 bases, the J end lost 7 bases, and 10 bases lay between the germline ends. Per germline, CDR1 LGHDT and CDR2 YNNKEL (reference sequence).

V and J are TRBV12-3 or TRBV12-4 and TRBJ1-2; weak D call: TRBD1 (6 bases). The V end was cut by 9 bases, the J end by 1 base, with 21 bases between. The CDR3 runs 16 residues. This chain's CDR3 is CARTFLWTDINYGYTF. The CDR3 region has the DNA TGTGCCAGAACCTTCTTGTGGACAGACATTAACTATGGCTACACCTTC.

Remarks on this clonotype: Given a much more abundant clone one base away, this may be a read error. DNA for the CDR3: TGTGCCAGCAGTGAAACGGGGCACACAGATAAGCAGTATTTT. Translation gives CASSETGHTDKQYF. The V and J genes are TRBV2 and TRBJ2-3; D may correspond to TRBD1 or TRBD2 (5 bases each). The germline gives CDR1 SNHLY, CDR2 FYNNEI. CDR3 length: 14 residues.

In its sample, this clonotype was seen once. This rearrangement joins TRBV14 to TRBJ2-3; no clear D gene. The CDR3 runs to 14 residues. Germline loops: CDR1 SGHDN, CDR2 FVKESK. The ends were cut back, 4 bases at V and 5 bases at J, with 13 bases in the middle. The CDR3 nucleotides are TGTGCCAGCAGCCCCCGGTTCGCAGAAGATACGCAGTATTTT. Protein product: CASSPRFAEDTQYF.

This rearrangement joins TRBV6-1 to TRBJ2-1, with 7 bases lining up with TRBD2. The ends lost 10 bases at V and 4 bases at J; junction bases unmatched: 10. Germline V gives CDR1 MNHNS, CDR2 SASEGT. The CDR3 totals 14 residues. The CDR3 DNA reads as TGTGCCATTAGTCCCCTAGCGGTATACAATGAGCAGTTCTTC. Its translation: CAISPLAVYNEQFF.

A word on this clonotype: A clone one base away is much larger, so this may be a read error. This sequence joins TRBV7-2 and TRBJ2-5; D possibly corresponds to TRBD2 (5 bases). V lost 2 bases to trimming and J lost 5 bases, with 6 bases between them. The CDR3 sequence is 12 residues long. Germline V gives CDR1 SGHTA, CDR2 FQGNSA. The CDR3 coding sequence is TGTGCCAGCAGCTTATGGACTGAGACCCAGTACTTC. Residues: CASSLWTETQYF.

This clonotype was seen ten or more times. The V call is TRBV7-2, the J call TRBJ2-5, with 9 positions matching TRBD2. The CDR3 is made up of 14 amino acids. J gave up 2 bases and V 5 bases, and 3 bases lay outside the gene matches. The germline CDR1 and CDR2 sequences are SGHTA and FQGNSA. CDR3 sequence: CASSPSGTQETQYF. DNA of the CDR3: TGTGCCAGCAGCCCTAGCGGGACACAAGAGACCCAGTACTTC.

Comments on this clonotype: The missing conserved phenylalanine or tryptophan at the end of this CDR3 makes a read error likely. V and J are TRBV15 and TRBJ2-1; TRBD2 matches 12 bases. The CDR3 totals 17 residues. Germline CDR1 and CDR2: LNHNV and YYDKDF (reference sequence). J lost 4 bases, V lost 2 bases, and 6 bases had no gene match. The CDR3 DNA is TGTGCCACCAGCAGATACTTCCTAGCGGGAGGGTACAATGAGCAGTTCCTC. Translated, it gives CATSRYFLAGGYNEQFL.

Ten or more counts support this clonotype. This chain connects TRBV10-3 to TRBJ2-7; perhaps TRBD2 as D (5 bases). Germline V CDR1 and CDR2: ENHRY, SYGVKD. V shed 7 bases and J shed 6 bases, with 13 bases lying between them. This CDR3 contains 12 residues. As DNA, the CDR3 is TGTGCCATCACTCGGGAATTGGGCGAGCAGTACTTC. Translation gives CAITRELGEQYF.